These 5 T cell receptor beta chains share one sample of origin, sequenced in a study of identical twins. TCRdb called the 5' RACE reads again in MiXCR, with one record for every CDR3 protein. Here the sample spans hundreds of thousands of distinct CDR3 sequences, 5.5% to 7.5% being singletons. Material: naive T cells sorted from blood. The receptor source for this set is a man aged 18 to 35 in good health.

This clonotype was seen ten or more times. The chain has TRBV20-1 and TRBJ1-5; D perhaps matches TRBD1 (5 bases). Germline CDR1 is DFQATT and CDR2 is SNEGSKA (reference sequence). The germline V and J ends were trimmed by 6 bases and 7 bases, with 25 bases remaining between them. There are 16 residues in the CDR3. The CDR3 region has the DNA TGCAGTGCCGTCCACAGGAGCAATATCTTGGAACAGCCCCAGCATTTT. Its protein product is CSAVHRSNILEQPQHF.

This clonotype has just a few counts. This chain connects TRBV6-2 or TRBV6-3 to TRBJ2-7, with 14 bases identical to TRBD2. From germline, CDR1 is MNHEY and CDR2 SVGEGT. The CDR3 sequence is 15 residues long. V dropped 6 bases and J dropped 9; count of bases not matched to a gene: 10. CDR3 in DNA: TGTGCCAGCAGCGCGGCCGGGACTAGCGGGAGTCGGCAGTACTTC. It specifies CASSAAGTSGSRQYF.

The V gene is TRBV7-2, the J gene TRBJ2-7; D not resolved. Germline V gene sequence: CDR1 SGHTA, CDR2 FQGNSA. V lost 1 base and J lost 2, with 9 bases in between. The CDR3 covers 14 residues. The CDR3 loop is CASSLVGITYEQYF. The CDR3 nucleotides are TGTGCCAGCAGCTTAGTTGGGATCACCTACGAGCAGTACTTC.

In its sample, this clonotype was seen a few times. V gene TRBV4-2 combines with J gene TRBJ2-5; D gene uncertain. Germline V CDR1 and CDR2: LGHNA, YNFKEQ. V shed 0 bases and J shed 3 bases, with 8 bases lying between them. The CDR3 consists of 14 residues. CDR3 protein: CASSQDLQKETQYF. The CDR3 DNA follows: TGTGCCAGCAGCCAAGATCTGCAGAAAGAGACCCAGTACTTC.

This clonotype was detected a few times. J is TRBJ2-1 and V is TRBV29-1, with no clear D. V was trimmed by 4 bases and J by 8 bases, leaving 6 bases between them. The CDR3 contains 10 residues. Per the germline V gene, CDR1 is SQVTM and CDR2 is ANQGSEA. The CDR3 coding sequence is TGCAGCGTTGTTTCCCATGAGCAGTTCTTC. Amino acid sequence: CSVVSHEQFF.